The 30 T cell receptor beta chains given below trace back to one sample, sequenced in a study of control samples from healthy donors and cancer patients. The repertoire was sequenced with immunoSEQ multiplex PCR; TCRdb's copy has only in-frame clones and lacks some. This table holds approximately 150,000 clones, approximately 92% found once. The source material was blood. These receptors were taken from a man aged 25 to 40 in good health.

The chain uses TRBV28 and TRBJ1-1; D gene unclear. With 8 bases removed from V and 2 bases from J, the gap between germline ends came to 6 bases. Germline V gene lookup returns CDR1 MDHEN and CDR2 SYDVKM. The CDR3 has 11 amino acids. CDR3 coding DNA: TGTGCCAGCCGATCTAACACTGAAGCTTTCTTT. This translates into CASRSNTEAFF. The full variable domain, with the rest looked up from reference TRBV28 and TRBJ1-1, is DVKVTQSSRYLVKRTGEKVFLECVQDMDHENMFWYRQDPGLGLRLIYFSYDVKMKEKGDIPEGYSVSREKKERFSLILESASTNQTSMYLCASRSNTEAFFGQGTRLTVV.

The V call is TRBV9, the J call TRBJ2-7; D is possibly TRBD2 (7 bases). The CDR3 length is 15 residues. The V end lost 0 bases, the J end lost 2 bases, and 12 bases lay between the germline ends. Germline V gene sequence: CDR1 SGDLS, CDR2 YYNGEE. Here the CDR3 reads CASSVAGGDTYEQYF. The CDR3 DNA is TGTGCCAGCAGCGTAGCTGGGGGGGACACCTACGAGCAGTACTTC.

The genes are TRBV5-6 and TRBJ1-4, with 11 positions matching TRBD1. The CDR3 extends over 16 amino acids. Looked up from germline, CDR1 is SGHDT and CDR2 is YYEEEE. Trimming at V came to 4 bases and at J to 6 bases, leaving 8 bases not matched to a gene. CDR3 sequence (DNA): TGTGCCAGCAGCCCACTCGCGGGACAGGGGGATGAAAAACTGTTTTTT. This sequence encodes CASSPLAGQGDEKLFF.

This rearrangement joins TRBV15 to TRBJ1-4; D possibly corresponds to TRBD1 (6 bases). The V and J ends lost 0 bases and 8 bases respectively, with 10 bases between them. The CDR3 totals 14 residues. Looked up from germline, CDR1 is LNHNV and CDR2 is YYDKDF (reference sequence). The chain's CDR3 is CATSRDRGSEKLFF. CDR3 bases: TGTGCCACCAGCAGAGACAGGGGAAGCGAAAAACTGTTTTTT.

The gene calls are TRBV12-3 or TRBV12-4 and TRBJ1-2; no clear D gene. V lost 5 bases and J 4 bases, leaving 11 bases between the germline ends. CDR3 size: 13 residues. CDR3 protein: CASSPQGPYGYTF. CDR3 coding DNA: TGTGCCAGCAGTCCGCAAGGGCCCTATGGCTACACCTTC.

The gene calls are TRBV2 and TRBJ1-6; D is uncertain. The CDR3 loop spans 13 amino acids. Germline values: CDR1 SNHLY, CDR2 FYNNEI. Trimming cost V 6 bases and J 8 bases, with 11 bases left between them. The CDR3 nucleotides are TGTGCCAGCAGCGGACGGATGGATTCACCCCTCCACTTT. It is translated as CASSGRMDSPLHF.

This clone was counted a single time. The V and J genes are TRBV4-1 and TRBJ2-7; the D gene could be TRBD1 or TRBD2 (6 bases each). The germline V and J ends were trimmed by 0 bases and 5 bases, with 14 bases remaining between them. The CDR3 loop spans 15 amino acids. Germline loops: CDR1 MGHRA, CDR2 YSYEKL. The CDR3 DNA is TGCGCCAGCAGCCAAGAGTGGGGGGCTCAGAACGAGCAGTACTTC. It codes for CASSQEWGAQNEQYF.

The chain uses TRBV19 and TRBJ1-3; D gene uncertain. The ends were cut back, 6 bases at V and 8 bases at J, with 17 bases in the middle. The germline V gene encodes CDR1 LNHDA and CDR2 SQIVND (reference sequence). The CDR3 consists of 14 residues. CDR3 protein: CASRRRVTEDTIYF. The DNA for the CDR3 is TGTGCCAGTAGAAGACGGGTTACCGAAGACACCATATATTTT.

The chain joins TRBV12-3 or TRBV12-4 to TRBJ1-1; perhaps TRBD1 as D (5 bases). This CDR3 is built from 12 residues. Trimming stripped 3 bases from V and 11 bases from J, with 13 bases between. The CDR3 DNA sequence: TGTGCCAGCAGTTTTCCAGGGTTAGCGGCTTTCTTT. It is translated as CASSFPGLAAFF.

About this clone itself: Other DNA sequences of this sample code for an identical CDR3. The chain joins TRBV6-5 to TRBJ1-1; D is unclear. The V end was cut by 0 bases, the J end by 5 bases, with 7 bases between. CDR1 and CDR2 (germline): MNHEY, SVGAGI. The CDR3 is 13 residues long. The CDR3, as DNA: TGTGCCAGCAGTTACTCCCGTGGTACTGAAGCTTTCTTT. The encoded protein is CASSYSRGTEAFF.

This sequence joins TRBV4-2 and TRBJ1-1; D is perhaps TRBD1 (6 bases). The CDR3 is 14 residues long. The V end was cut by 1 base, the J end by 4 bases, with 10 bases between. Per germline, CDR1 LGHNA and CDR2 YNFKEQ. The CDR3 loop reads CASSQGPRGTEAFF. The CDR3 DNA follows: TGTGCCAGCAGCCAAGGCCCCAGGGGCACTGAAGCTTTCTTT.

To note about this clone: Other DNA sequences in the sample encode the same CDR3. The chain joins TRBV4-2 to TRBJ2-3; weak D call: TRBD2 (5 bases). The germline V and J ends were trimmed by 0 bases and 2 bases, with 12 bases remaining between them. The CDR3 runs to 16 residues. Germline CDR1 is LGHNA and CDR2 is YNFKEQ. The CDR3 region has the DNA TGTGCCAGCAGCCAAGACCCGGCTAGCTCCACAGATACGCAGTATTTT. Protein: CASSQDPASSTDTQYF.

This chain connects TRBV6-1 to TRBJ2-7; D is unclear. With 1 base removed from V and 3 bases from J, the gap between germline ends came to 10 bases. The CDR3 is 14 residues long. Germline V gene lookup returns CDR1 MNHNS and CDR2 SASEGT. The CDR3 protein is CASSEEPRSYEQYF. The CDR3 DNA follows: TGTGCCAGCAGTGAAGAGCCAAGGAGCTACGAGCAGTACTTC.

The chain recombines TRBV7-9 with TRBJ1-5; D remains ambiguous. Germline V CDR1 and CDR2: SEHNR, FQNEAQ (reference sequence). The CDR3 contains 12 residues. V was shortened by 3 bases and J by 4 bases, with 4 bases between the two germline ends. CDR3 DNA sequence: TGTGCCAGCAGCTTGTGGAATCAGCCCCAGCATTTT. It translates to CASSLWNQPQHF.

V and J are TRBV15 and TRBJ2-3; D gene unclear. This CDR3 contains 14 residues. V lost 1 base, J lost 2 bases, and 7 bases lay in between. Germline V lookup: CDR1 LNHNV, CDR2 YYDKDF (reference sequence). The CDR3 here is CATSRVHLTDTQYF. The CDR3 DNA follows: TGTGCCACCAGCAGAGTTCATCTCACAGATACGCAGTATTTT.

The chain joins TRBV11-2 to TRBJ2-3, with 7 nucleotides matching TRBD2. Trimming removed 3 bases from V and 5 bases from J; junction bases left unmatched: 5. Germline-derived CDR1 and CDR2 are SGHAT and FQNNGV. This CDR3 region has 14 residues. CDR3 sequence: CASSFGSGGDTQYF. The CDR3 nucleotides read TGTGCCAGCAGCTTCGGATCGGGGGGAGATACGCAGTATTTT.

This rearrangement joins TRBV6-2 or TRBV6-3 to TRBJ2-7; a weak D match, TRBD2 (6 bases). The V and J ends lost 6 bases and 0 bases respectively, with 9 bases between them. In germline, CDR1 is MNHEY, CDR2 SVGEGT. The CDR3 has 13 residues. CDR3 nucleotides: TGTGCCAGCAGCCCGGGAGACTCCTACGAGCAGTACTTC. This sequence encodes CASSPGDSYEQYF.

The genes are TRBV6-4 and TRBJ1-4, with 8 positions matching TRBD1. This CDR3 has 15 amino acids. The germline CDR1 and CDR2 sequences are MRHNA and SNTAGT. V was clipped by 8 bases and J by 3 bases; unmatched bases: 8. CDR3: CASLGNRGANEKLFF. CDR3 coding DNA: TGTGCCAGCCTTGGTAACAGGGGGGCTAATGAAAAACTGTTTTTT.

This sequence joins TRBV5-1 and TRBJ1-3; no reliable D call. V dropped 3 bases and J dropped 1 base, with 11 bases sitting between them. The length of the CDR3 is 15 residues. The germline gives CDR1 SGHRS, CDR2 YFSETQ. This chain's CDR3 is CASSSLAGSGNTIYF. Written as DNA, the CDR3 is TGCGCCAGCAGCTCCCTGGCGGGGTCTGGAAACACCATATATTTT.

This clone is a singleton in its sample. The V gene is TRBV6-5, the J gene TRBJ1-1; 7 nucleotides line up with TRBD1. Germline CDR1 and CDR2: MNHEY and SVGAGI. This CDR3 is built from 14 residues. The ends lost 6 bases at V and 6 bases at J; junction bases unmatched: 10. The CDR3 nucleotides are TGTGCCAGCAGAGGCCGACAGGGACTGGCTGAAGCTTTCTTT. This gives the protein CASRGRQGLAEAFF.

The chain uses TRBV27 and TRBJ1-2; TRBD1 is a possible D gene (5 bases). V was shortened by 0 bases and J by 2 bases, with 7 bases between the two germline ends. The length of the CDR3 is 14 residues. CDR1 MNHEY and CDR2 SMNVEV come from the germline V gene (reference sequence). Written as DNA, the CDR3 is TGTGCCAGCAGTTTATCAGGGGTAAACTATGGCTACACCTTC. Protein: CASSLSGVNYGYTF.

The chain uses TRBV4-1 and TRBJ1-1; a weak D match, TRBD1 (5 bases). This CDR3 is built from 16 residues. Trimming removed 4 bases from V and 1 base from J, with 16 bases in between. Looked up from germline, CDR1 is MGHRA and CDR2 is YSYEKL. CDR3 region: CASSPQEGIQNTEAFF. The CDR3 nucleotides are TGCGCCAGCAGCCCCCAGGAGGGGATCCAGAACACTGAAGCTTTCTTT.

This chain links TRBV18 with TRBJ2-7; no clear D. The ends were cut back, 6 bases at V and 6 bases at J, with 9 bases in the middle. The CDR3 runs to 11 residues. Germline loops: CDR1 KGHSH, CDR2 LQKENI. CDR3 in amino acids: CASSSGPEQYF. DNA of the CDR3: TGTGCCAGCTCCTCCGGACCCGAGCAGTACTTC.

The rearrangement uses TRBV2 and TRBJ1-1, with D unclear. Germline V CDR1 and CDR2: SNHLY, FYNNEI. The CDR3 is made up of 11 amino acids. Trimming pared 7 bases from V and 10 bases from J, leaving 13 bases between. The CDR3 DNA follows: TGTGCCAGCACCCCGGGAAGCGGAGCTTTCTTT. Protein product: CASTPGSGAFF. Full variable domain (rest looked up from reference TRBV2 and TRBJ1-1): EPEVTQTPSHQVTQMGQEVILRCVPISNHLYFYWYRQILGQKVEFLVSFYNNEISEKSEIFDDQFSVERPDGSNFTLKIRSTKLEDSAMYFCASTPGSGAFFGQGTRLTVV.

This chain joins TRBV6-5 and TRBJ1-1; D is undetermined. Germline V gives CDR1 MNHEY, CDR2 SVGAGI. V was pared by 1 base and J by 1 base, with 10 bases between. The CDR3 length is 15 residues. CDR3 nucleotides: TGTGCCAGCAGTTACTGGCTTTTAGAGAACACTGAAGCTTTCTTT. It yields the protein CASSYWLLENTEAFF.

Here the CDR3 DNA reads TGTGCCACCGACCCCGAGGGAAGTGGCACTGAAGCTTTCTTT. This translates into CATDPEGSGTEAFF. The chain joins TRBV6-5 to TRBJ1-1; the D is unclear. The ends were cut back, 10 bases at V and 4 bases at J, with 19 bases in the middle. The CDR3 totals 14 residues. The germline V gene has CDR1 MNHEY and CDR2 SVGAGI.

The chain couples TRBV5-1 to TRBJ2-4, with a possible D match to TRBD1 (5 bases). With 0 bases removed from V and 8 bases from J, the gap between germline ends came to 12 bases. CDR1 and CDR2 from the germline V gene are SGHRS and YFSETQ. The CDR3 is made up of 14 amino acids. As DNA, the CDR3 is TGCGCCAGCAGCTTGGATCCGCAGGGTTACATTCAGTACTTC. Amino acid sequence: CASSLDPQGYIQYF.

The gene calls are TRBV10-3 and TRBJ1-2; D uncertain. This CDR3 comprises 13 residues. CDR1 ENHRY and CDR2 SYGVKD come from the germline V gene. V was shortened by 4 bases and J by 1 base, with 7 bases between the two germline ends. DNA for the CDR3: TGTGCCATCAGTGTTGACGGTAACTATGGCTACACCTTC. Protein sequence: CAISVDGNYGYTF.

The V gene is TRBV9, the J gene TRBJ2-7, with TRBD1 identical over 7 bases. The germline gives CDR1 SGDLS, CDR2 YYNGEE. The CDR3 has 15 residues. V dropped 0 bases and J dropped 5; count of bases not matched to a gene: 8. CDR3: CASSVATTGIDEQYF. The CDR3 DNA reads TGTGCCAGCAGCGTAGCTACGACAGGGATCGACGAGCAGTACTTC.

The CDR3 sequence is CASSPGQGSTDTQYF. CDR3 bases: TGTGCCAGCAGCCCGGGACAGGGGAGCACAGATACGCAGTATTTT. The V gene is TRBV11-3, the J gene TRBJ2-3, with 10 bases aligning to TRBD1. Germline V gene sequence: CDR1 SGHNT, CDR2 YENEEA. This CDR3 is 15 amino acids long. V lost 5 bases, J lost 0 bases, and 2 bases stayed unmatched.